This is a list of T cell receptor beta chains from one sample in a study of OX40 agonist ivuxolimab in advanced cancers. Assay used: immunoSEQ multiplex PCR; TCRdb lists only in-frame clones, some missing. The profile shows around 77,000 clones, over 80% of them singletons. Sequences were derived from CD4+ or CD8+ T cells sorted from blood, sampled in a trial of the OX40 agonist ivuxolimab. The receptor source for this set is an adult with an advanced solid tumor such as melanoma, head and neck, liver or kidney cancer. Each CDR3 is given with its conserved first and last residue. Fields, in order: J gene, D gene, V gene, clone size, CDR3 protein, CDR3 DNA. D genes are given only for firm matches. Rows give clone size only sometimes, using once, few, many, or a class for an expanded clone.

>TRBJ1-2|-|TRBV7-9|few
CASSLAPPGRNGYTF
TGTGCCAGCAGCTTAGCCCCTCCGGGACGTAATGGCTACACCTTC
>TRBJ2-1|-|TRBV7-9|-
CASSLGLLPYNEQFF
TGTGCCAGCAGCTTGGGACTCTTACCCTACAATGAGCAGTTCTTC
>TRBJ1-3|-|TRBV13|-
CASSSTQPGTVNSGNTIYF
TGTGCCAGCAGCTCCACCCAACCCGGGACGGTCAACTCTGGAAACACCATATATTTT
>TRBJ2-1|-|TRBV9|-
CASSVVLYPSGYNEQFF
TGTGCCAGCAGCGTAGTCCTATACCCTTCCGGATACAATGAGCAGTTCTTC
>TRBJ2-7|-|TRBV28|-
CASSREGTNEQYF
TGTGCCAGCTCCCGAGAGGGGACGAACGAGCAGTACTTC
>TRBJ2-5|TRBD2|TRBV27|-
CASSLTGSGYAETQYF
TGTGCCAGCAGTTTAACGGGTAGCGGGTACGCAGAGACCCAGTACTTC
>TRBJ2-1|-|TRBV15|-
CATSTNRNDEQFF
TGTGCCACCAGCACAAACCGCAATGATGAGCAGTTCTTC
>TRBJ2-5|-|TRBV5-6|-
CASSFVVGQETQYF
TGTGCCAGCAGCTTCGTAGTAGGGCAAGAGACCCAGTACTTC
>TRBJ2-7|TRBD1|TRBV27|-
CASSLWQGAFGEQYF
TGTGCCAGCAGTTTATGGCAGGGGGCCTTCGGGGAGCAGTACTTC
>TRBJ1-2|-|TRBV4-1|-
CASSQDWTYYGYTF
TGCGCCAGCAGCCAAGATTGGACTTACTATGGCTACACCTTC